This TCR beta chain was captured in a study of human T cells and chemical hapten exposure. Study context: Small differences in pooled library volume mainly drove the variation in TCR yields per sample.

Time point of the sample: healthy volunteer bleed at 6 weeks. The authors' total RNA extraction used unfractionated whole blood. This clonotype was seen many times. Its matching antigen is unknown. CDR1 is DFQATT, CDR2 SNEGSKA, per germline (reference sequence). There are 11 residues in the CDR3. Trimming removed 3 bases from V and 2 bases from J, with 5 bases in between. Overall study findings and caveats: Sensitizing with DPC caused no change in TCRs above 1 in 1000 frequency.

Library preparation tagged each individual cDNA molecule with a unique molecular identifier. In the source study's methods: A per-sample median of around 88,000 TCRs was observed, with counts ranging from roughly 23,224 to 700,000. One entry per CDR3 protein, called by TCRdb with MiXCR from the RACE reads. TCRdb, not the authors, supplied the V and J calls. The table lists 75,000 to 80,000 distinct CDR3 sequences, over 6.5% of them singletons. The TCR originated in a female donor in good health. Some clones in this sample may be carry-over from other donors' samples. The source material was whole blood. The chain carries TRBV20-1 and TRBJ2-7; D possibly corresponds to TRBD1 (5 bases). CDR3 in amino acids: CSARTAYEQYF. The CDR3 nucleotides are TGCAGTGCTAGGACAGCCTACGAGCAGTACTTC.